The next 20 T cell receptor beta chains were all read from a single sample in a study of beta chain features in type 1 diabetes. Expressed TCRB transcripts were sequenced, since all the RNA that had been isolated was reverse transcribed. Repertoires were generated with immunoSEQ multiplex PCR, while TCRdb's copy carries only in-frame clones and drops some. The sample lists 200,000 to 250,000 clones, 13% to 15% seen once, with about 0.027% in the top ten. Sequenced material: naive CD4+ T cells from blood. The receptors were gathered from a woman aged 40 to 50 in good health.

This clone was seen a single time. The chain is built from TRBV6-1 and TRBJ1-5, with unresolved D. Per the germline V gene, CDR1 is MNHNS and CDR2 is SASEGT. The CDR3 contains 13 residues. V was clipped by 5 bases and J by 3 bases, with 8 bases between them. Here the CDR3 reads CASSHSFNQPQHF. The DNA of the CDR3 is TGTGCCAGCAGTCACAGTTTCAATCAGCCCCAGCATTTT.

This clone was seen more than once but under ten times. V and J are TRBV7-2 and TRBJ1-1, with D unclear. V was shortened by 2 bases and J by 0 bases, with 7 bases between the two germline ends. This CDR3 is 14 amino acids long. Germline CDR1 and CDR2: SGHTA and FQGNSA. The DNA of the CDR3 is TGTGCCAGCAGCTTACAGGCAGTGAACACTGAAGCTTTCTTT. The encoded protein is CASSLQAVNTEAFF.

A word on this clone: The germline gene is not matched at one end of the junction; a read error may be the cause. The V and J genes are TRBV19 and TRBJ1-1; 9 nucleotides line up with TRBD1. Looked up from germline, CDR1 is LNHDA and CDR2 is SQIVND (reference sequence). The CDR3 loop spans 14 amino acids. The CDR3 DNA reads as TGTGCCAGTAGTATGTCCCGGGACAGGGTCCGGCGCCCCTTT. It yields the protein CASSMSRDRVRRPF.

The chain combines TRBV6-5 with TRBJ2-5, with 11 bases that match TRBD2. This CDR3 has 14 amino acids. The ends lost 10 bases at V and 5 bases at J; junction bases unmatched: 9. Germline V CDR1 and CDR2: MNHEY, SVGAGI. The CDR3 coding sequence is TGTGCCACGCATAGCGGGGGGGCTTGGGAGACCCAGTACTTC. It is translated as CATHSGGAWETQYF.

This clone showed up just a few times. This sequence joins TRBV5-3 and TRBJ2-1, with D possibly TRBD2 on 5 matching bases. TRBV5-3 is designated an ORF whose function remains uncertain. The V end lost 4 bases, the J end lost 10 bases, and 12 bases lay between the germline ends. The CDR3 covers 12 residues. The CDR3 DNA follows: TGTGCCAGAAGCCGTATGGGAGTGGAGCAGTTCTTC. It encodes CARSRMGVEQFF.

The chain carries TRBV7-9 and TRBJ1-5; D call uncertain. Trimming removed 3 bases at V and 6 bases at J, with 9 bases between. Germline V CDR1 and CDR2: SEHNR, FQNEAQ (reference sequence). CDR3 length: 13 residues. The CDR3 reads CASSFESGQPQHF. CDR3 nucleotides: TGTGCCAGCAGCTTTGAGAGTGGTCAGCCCCAGCATTTT. Full variable domain (missing parts from reference TRBV7-9 and TRBJ1-5): DTGVSQNPRHKITKRGQNVTFRCDPISEHNRLYWYRQTLGQGPEFLTYFQNEAQLEKSRLLSDRFSAERPKGSFSTLEIQRTEQGDSAMYLCASSFESGQPQHFGDGTRLSIL.

This clone has just a few counts. The rearrangement links TRBV28 to TRBJ1-2, with D unresolved. The V end lost 6 bases, the J end lost 0 bases, and 14 bases lay between the germline ends. The CDR3 loop spans 15 amino acids. CDR1 is MDHEN, CDR2 SYDVKM, per germline. The CDR3: CASRVHTTTNYGYTF. Here the CDR3 DNA reads TGTGCCAGCAGGGTCCACACCACAACTAACTATGGCTACACCTTC.

This chain joins TRBV4-1 and TRBJ2-2; TRBD1 aligns across 9 bases. The CDR3 length is 14 residues. The V and J ends lost 5 bases and 10 bases, in that order; junction bases with no gene match: 8. Germline values: CDR1 MGHRA, CDR2 YSYEKL. Here the CDR3 DNA reads TGCGCCAGCAGCAAACCGGGACAGGGAGTGGAGCTGTTTTTT. Protein: CASSKPGQGVELFF.

This clone was observed a handful of times. The J gene is TRBJ2-2, the V gene TRBV4-2, with D possibly TRBD2 on 5 matching bases. This CDR3 is 14 amino acids long. The germline V gene encodes CDR1 LGHNA and CDR2 YNFKEQ. Trimming removed 0 bases at V and 8 bases at J, with 10 bases between. CDR3 sequence (DNA): TGTGCCAGCAGCCAAGATCAAGCGGCGGGGGAGCTGTTTTTT. It translates to CASSQDQAAGELFF.

This rearrangement joins TRBV7-8 to TRBJ2-1; D is uncertain. CDR1 and CDR2 from the germline V gene are SGHVS and FQNEAQ. The CDR3 extends over 15 amino acids. With 1 base removed from V and 1 base from J, the gap between germline ends came to 8 bases. The CDR3 spells CASSLGPVSYNEQFF. The CDR3, as DNA: TGTGCCAGCAGCTTAGGGCCAGTGTCCTACAATGAGCAGTTCTTC.

This chain joins TRBV29-1 and TRBJ1-2; no clear D gene. The germline V gene has CDR1 SQVTM and CDR2 ANQGSEA. Trimming removed 4 bases from V and 0 bases from J, with 12 bases in between. CDR3 length equals 14 residues. CDR3 DNA: TGCAGCGTTGCATCGGGGATTCCTAACTATGGCTACACCTTC. This gives the protein CSVASGIPNYGYTF.

Only a few counts were recorded for this clone. This chain links TRBV7-2 with TRBJ1-2; D remains unclear. V was trimmed by 1 base and J by 8 bases, leaving 14 bases between them. CDR1 is SGHTA and CDR2 is FQGNSA in the germline V gene. The CDR3 runs to 14 residues. CDR3 coding DNA: TGTGCCAGCAGCTTAGGTGGTACTAGTCGGGGCTACACCTTC. It yields the protein CASSLGGTSRGYTF.

This clone occurred a few times. J is TRBJ2-2 and V is TRBV25-1, with TRBD1 identical over 8 bases. The length of the CDR3 is 15 residues. V shed 7 bases, J shed 6 bases, and the junction held 10 bases outside the gene matches. The germline V gene encodes CDR1 MGHDK and CDR2 SYGVNS. The CDR3: CASTLQGAFAGELFF. Written as DNA, the CDR3 is TGTGCCAGCACCCTCCAGGGGGCATTCGCCGGGGAGCTGTTTTTT.

This sequence joins TRBV18 and TRBJ1-4; possible D gene TRBD1, 6 bases. V was pared by 6 bases and J by 6 bases, with 14 bases between. In germline, CDR1 is KGHSH, CDR2 LQKENI. The CDR3 consists of 14 residues. In DNA form, the CDR3 reads TGTGCCAGCTCGCCGTACAGGGAACATGAAAAACTGTTTTTT. This codes for CASSPYREHEKLFF.

CDR3 loop: CASSRVTSNQPQHF. In nucleotides, the CDR3 is TGTGCCAGCTCCAGGGTTACTAGCAATCAGCCCCAGCATTTT. The rearrangement uses TRBV18 and TRBJ1-5; possibly TRBD1 for D (5 bases). The CDR3 has 14 amino acids. Per the germline V gene, CDR1 is KGHSH and CDR2 is LQKENI. V gave up 6 bases and J gave up 0 bases, with 9 bases separating them.

The gene calls are TRBV5-1 and TRBJ1-1, with D hard to call. The V and J ends lost 6 bases and 0 bases respectively, with 9 bases between them. This CDR3 has 13 residues. The germline V gene encodes CDR1 SGHRS and CDR2 YFSETQ. The CDR3 protein is CASNPNMNTEAFF. The CDR3, as DNA: TGCGCCAGCAACCCTAATATGAACACTGAAGCTTTCTTT.

The table lists this clone with a few counts. The rearrangement uses TRBV11-2 and TRBJ2-1; possibly TRBD2 for D (5 bases). Germline assignment: CDR1 SGHAT and CDR2 FQNNGV. There are 15 residues in the CDR3. Trimming took 8 bases from V and 0 from J, leaving 14 bases between them. The CDR3 nucleotides read TGTGCCAGCGTCCCCCGCGGGCCCTCCTACAATGAGCAGTTCTTC. Its protein product is CASVPRGPSYNEQFF.

This clone was detected only a few times. The chain links TRBV6-5 to TRBJ2-7; 8 nucleotides line up with TRBD1. V dropped 2 bases and J dropped 4; count of bases not matched to a gene: 7. This CDR3 comprises 15 residues. Germline V gene lookup returns CDR1 MNHEY and CDR2 SVGAGI. This CDR3 is CASSYAGGQGYEQYF. DNA of the CDR3: TGTGCCAGCAGTTACGCAGGGGGCCAAGGGTACGAGCAGTACTTC.

Concerning this clone: Distinct nucleotide sequences in the sample also encode this CDR3. The chain is built from TRBV6-5 and TRBJ2-7; D is possibly TRBD2 (5 bases). Per germline, CDR1 MNHEY and CDR2 SVGAGI. The CDR3 contains 14 residues. Trimming took 3 bases from V and 3 from J, leaving 12 bases between them. The CDR3: CASSYGGGGYEQYF. The CDR3 DNA reads as TGTGCCAGCAGTTATGGAGGTGGTGGCTACGAGCAGTACTTC.

This clone was detected a few times. The chain joins TRBV27 to TRBJ1-3, with TRBD1 matching 8 bases. This CDR3 contains 13 residues. V shed 6 bases, J shed 9 bases, and the junction held 7 bases outside the gene matches. Germline V gene lookup returns CDR1 MNHEY and CDR2 SMNVEV (reference sequence). As DNA, the CDR3 is TGTGCCAGCAGCAGGGGGCCGGGGGGCACCATATATTTT. Encoded protein: CASSRGPGGTIYF.